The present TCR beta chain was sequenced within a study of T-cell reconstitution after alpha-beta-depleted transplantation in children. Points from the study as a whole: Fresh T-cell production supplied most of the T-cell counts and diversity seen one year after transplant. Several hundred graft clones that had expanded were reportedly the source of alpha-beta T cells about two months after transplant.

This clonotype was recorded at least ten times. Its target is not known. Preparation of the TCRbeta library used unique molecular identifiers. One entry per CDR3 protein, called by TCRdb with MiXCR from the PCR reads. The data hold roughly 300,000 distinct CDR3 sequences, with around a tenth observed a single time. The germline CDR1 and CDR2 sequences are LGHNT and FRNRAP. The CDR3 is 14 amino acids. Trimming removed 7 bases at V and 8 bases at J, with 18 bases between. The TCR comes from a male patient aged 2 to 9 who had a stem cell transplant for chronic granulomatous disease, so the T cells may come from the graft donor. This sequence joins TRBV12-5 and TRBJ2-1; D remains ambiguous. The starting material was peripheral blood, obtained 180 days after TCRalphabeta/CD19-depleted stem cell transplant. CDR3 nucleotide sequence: TGTGCTAGTGCCCCGCACCCCGGTCGGGATGAGCAGTTCTTC. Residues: CASAPHPGRDEQFF.